The sequence of this T cell receptor beta chain was determined in a study of PD-1 and CTLA-4 blockade in melanoma. TCRdb's copy holds only in-frame clones and misses some; the assay was immunoSEQ multiplex PCR. The sample yields 20,000 to 25,000 clones, around 88% seen once. Only one count was recorded for this clone. Germline V lookup: CDR1 WSHSY, CDR2 SAAADI. The CDR3 length is 12 residues. Trimming stripped 2 bases from V and 8 bases from J, with 7 bases between. The TCR was taken from a human donor with melanoma. This chain links TRBV10-2 with TRBJ2-1, with D perhaps being TRBD1 or TRBD2 (5 bases each). Sequencing was performed on CD8+ T cells from peripheral blood, taken before anti-PD-1 treatment. DNA of the CDR3: TGCGCCAGCAGTGAGGGGGGTTATGAGCAGTTCTTC. This sequence encodes CASSEGGYEQFF.